This TCR beta chain was sequenced during a study of T-cell memory formation after mild COVID-19. Germline loops: CDR1 SNHLY, CDR2 FYNNEI. This CDR3 spans 18 amino acids. The V gene end was trimmed by 6 bases and the J gene end by 0 bases; junction bases not matched to a gene: 11. This clonotype has a handful of counts. Its target is not known. Study results and caveats: Whereas later expanders leaned CD4+, clones contracting day 15 to 85 showed a balanced CD4/CD8 makeup.

TCRdb reprocessed the 5' RACE reads via MiXCR and lists one record per CDR3 protein. Of approximately 300,000 distinct CDR3 sequences in the sample, just under 20% were seen once. Sequences were obtained from PBMCs or a T cell subset sorted from them (not recorded which). The chain recombines TRBV2 with TRBJ1-6; 7 bases agree with TRBD1. This receptor was taken from a man aged 18 to 35 who had mild COVID-19 (a few samples of this study predate the infection). Cell type and time point are not known. CDR3 amino acids: CASRTSGTESSYNSPLHF. Written as DNA, the CDR3 is TGTGCCAGCAGAACCTCCGGGACAGAAAGCTCCTATAATTCACCCCTCCACTTT.